The following is a T cell receptor beta chain sequence with its context. No antigen is known for it. The data were taken from a study of cytomegalovirus exposure and HLA in healthy donors. Notes on the study in general: The classifier was said to identify cytomegalovirus status with high specificity and sensitivity. There were around 160 TCR beta chains listed as cytomegalovirus-associated. A later analysis reportedly found that, within productive TCRs, an Asian-associated ancestry cluster had fewer N-insertions than the mean observed across the roughly 670 donors.

V shed 5 bases and J shed 0 bases, with 10 bases lying between them. Germline CDR1 reads MNHNY; CDR2 reads SVGAGI (reference sequence). This CDR3 has 14 amino acids. A multiplex PCR was run with 60 Vbeta primers and 13 Jbeta primers. The protocol was immunoSEQ multiplex PCR, while the TCRdb copy is restricted to in-frame clones and leaves out a portion. Here the sample spans roughly 70,000 clones, more than 80% being singletons. V and J are TRBV6-6 and TRBJ1-1; D not resolved. This clonotype was obtained from a woman aged 25 to 45 in good health and CMV-seropositive. Sequenced material: PBMCs. The CDR3: CASSPRLLNTEAFF. The CDR3 DNA follows: TGTGCCAGCAGTCCCAGGCTATTGAACACTGAAGCTTTCTTT.